This T cell receptor beta chain is from a study of EBV T-cell therapy then PD-1 blockade in nasopharyngeal carcinoma. This clone showed up just once. The antigen remains undetermined. Described treatment: AdE1-LMPpoly-expanded autologous EBV-specific T-cell therapy followed by anti-PD-1 nivolumab. Germline CDR1 MNHEY, CDR2 SMNVEV (reference sequence). The CDR3 has 15 amino acids. V dropped 6 bases and J dropped 7; count of bases not matched to a gene: 6. Generated by immunoSEQ multiplex PCR, the TCRdb table keeps only in-frame clones and is missing some. The sample has roughly 20,000 clones, roughly 84% seen once; the top ten hold around 32%.

This chain joins TRBV27 and TRBJ2-2, with TRBD2 matching 12 bases. The sequencing used CD8+ T cells from blood, collected at roughly day 33 from a patient whose treatment included autologous EBV-specific T cells and nivolumab. The TCR was taken from a man aged 35-49 years with nasopharyngeal carcinoma. DNA for the CDR3: TGTGCCAGCAGCAGACTAGCGGGGGACATCGGGGAGCTGTTTTTT. Residues: CASSRLAGDIGELFF.